The 25 T cell receptor beta chains below come from one sample, sequenced in a study of T cell clonality in common variable immunodeficiency. Assay: immunoSEQ multiplex PCR; the TCRdb copy retains only in-frame clones and omits some. This sample carries 40,000 to 45,000 clones and no singletons, and about 0.66% goes to the top ten. Sequences were obtained from peripheral blood mononuclear cells. These TCRs come from a person aged 18-70 years in good health.

This clone was detected many times. The CDR3 end falls 3 residues outside the read, so it is completed with the germline J gene. The chain employs TRBV19 and TRBJ1-1; perhaps TRBD1 as D (5 bases). The CDR3 is 16 residues long. Looked up from germline, CDR1 is LNHDA and CDR2 is SQIVND (reference sequence). V shed 5 bases and J shed 3 bases, with 19 bases lying between them. CDR3 in amino acids: CASSLPRDLDYTEAFF. Incomplete CDR3 DNA: TGTGCCAGTAGTTTACCCAGGGACTTGGATTACACTGAA.

This clone was detected ten times or more. The read terminates 3 residues before the CDR3 end, so the remaining end is supplied by the germline J gene. V usage is TRBV6-1 and J usage is TRBJ2-1, with D uncertain. V shed 3 bases and J shed 7 bases, with 13 bases lying between them. CDR1 and CDR2 (germline): MNHNS, SASEGT. The CDR3 runs to 14 residues. Incomplete CDR3 DNA: TGTGCCAGCAGTGAGCGGCCCCCGGCGAATGAG. Translation gives CASSERPPANE. The whole CDR3 sequence is CASSERPPANEQFF.

This clone occurred many times. The sequenced CDR3 bases are TGCAGTGCTTGCCCATTCTCTGGCGGGAGCCCTTCCGTCCGGTACGAG. It translates to CSACPFSGGSPSVRYE. The entire CDR3 sequence reads CSACPFSGGSPSVRYEQYF. The chain joins TRBV20-1 to TRBJ2-7, with 7 bases identical to TRBD2. The read finishes 3 residues shy of the CDR3 end, and the germline J gene is used to complete it. The CDR3 has 19 residues. Germline V gene lookup returns CDR1 DFQATT and CDR2 SNEGSKA (reference sequence). Germline trimming cut 5 bases from V and 4 bases from J; bases unmatched to any gene: 26.

This clone has at least ten counts. Sequencing ends 3 residues short of the CDR3 end; the germline J gene provides the rest. The V and J genes are TRBV13 and TRBJ2-1; TRBD2 aligns across 14 bases. V shed 5 bases and J 7 bases; nucleotides not matched to a gene: 16. Germline V gives CDR1 PRHDT, CDR2 FYEKMQ (reference sequence). The CDR3 runs 19 residues. The sequenced part of the CDR3 DNA is TGTGCCAGCAGCCTAAAGGGGACTAGCGGGAGTTTCGGGACAAATGAG. Translating gives CASSLKGTSGSFGTNE. The full CDR3 reads CASSLKGTSGSFGTNEQFF.

Only a few counts were recorded for this clone. Possible read error: a much larger clone is one base away. The CDR3 end lies 3 residues beyond the end of the read and is filled in from the germline J gene. The chain carries TRBV7-9 and TRBJ2-1, with 7 bases aligning to TRBD1. In germline, CDR1 is SEHNR, CDR2 FQNEAQ (reference sequence). There are 11 residues in the CDR3. CDR3 DNA (partial): TGTTCCAGCGAAACAGGGGATGAG. Translation gives CSSETGDE. The entire CDR3 reads CSSETGDEQFF.

This clone was counted at least ten times. Coverage ceases 3 residues before the CDR3 finishes, and the germline J gene fills in the end. The chain carries TRBV12-3 or TRBV12-4 and TRBJ2-5, with 9 bases that match TRBD1. V lost 1 base and J lost 5; bases outside the gene matches: 5. The CDR3 length is 15 residues. Partial CDR3 DNA: TGTGCCAGCAGTTTAGGGGACAGGGTGGGCGAGACC. Residues: CASSLGDRVGET. The entire CDR3 is CASSLGDRVGETQYF.

This clone has ten or more counts. The sequence runs out 3 residues before the end of the CDR3; the remainder is reconstructed from the germline J gene. The chain links TRBV28 to TRBJ1-1; possibly TRBD1 for D (5 bases). This CDR3 comprises 16 residues. V was shortened by 5 bases and J by 0 bases, with 16 bases between the two germline ends. The V gene's germline CDR1 is MDHEN and CDR2 SYDVKM. The covered CDR3 bases are TGTGCCAGCAGTACCAGCCGGGGGGGGATGAACACTGAA. This sequence encodes CASSTSRGGMNTE. In full, the CDR3 is CASSTSRGGMNTEAFF.

This clone was detected many times. The read falls 3 residues short of the CDR3 end, and the missing part is taken from the germline J gene. J is TRBJ1-1 and V is TRBV5-1; 7 nucleotides match TRBD1. This CDR3 contains 15 residues. J was trimmed by 0 bases and V by 5 bases; bases with no gene match: 7. Germline CDR1 reads SGHRS; CDR2 reads YFSETQ. The CDR3 sequence: CASRFRDSMNTEAFF. The sequenced CDR3 bases are TGCGCCAGCAGATTTAGGGACAGCATGAACACTGAA.

This clone was found many times. The read finishes 3 residues shy of the CDR3 end, and the germline J gene is used to complete it. The chain employs TRBV5-1 and TRBJ1-4; a possible D gene is TRBD1 (5 bases). Germline values: CDR1 SGHRS, CDR2 YFSETQ. Trimming shortened V by 1 base and J by 3 bases, and 10 bases separated the two germline ends. The CDR3 covers 15 residues. The CDR3: CASSLSGNSNEKLFF. CDR3 bases read: TGCGCCAGCAGCTTGTCAGGGAATTCTAATGAAAAA.

There are many counts of this clone. Read data end 3 residues before the CDR3 end; the end is taken from the germline J gene. This chain connects TRBV20-1 to TRBJ2-5, with a tentative D call TRBD1 (6 bases). Trimming took 6 bases from V and 2 from J, leaving 13 bases between them. The CDR3 contains 13 residues. CDR1 is DFQATT and CDR2 is SNEGSKA in the germline V gene (reference sequence). CDR3 DNA, as far as it was read: TGCAGTGCCTCAGGACAGTCACAAGAGACC. Its protein product is CSASGQSQET. The complete CDR3 sequence is CSASGQSQETQYF.

This clone was observed at least ten times. The missing CDR3 end, 3 residues past where the read stops, is filled in from the germline J gene. The J gene is TRBJ2-3, the V gene TRBV18; 11 bases fit TRBD2. CDR1 KGHSH and CDR2 LQKENI come from the germline V gene. With 2 bases clipped from V and 3 bases from J, the junction kept 10 bases outside the gene matches. This CDR3 comprises 18 residues. CDR3 sequence reads: CASSPRAIAGGPTDTQYF. The sequenced part of the CDR3 DNA is TGTGCCAGCTCACCAAGGGCGATAGCGGGGGGGCCGACAGATACG.

This clone was picked up many times. Coverage ceases 3 residues before the CDR3 finishes, and the germline J gene fills in the end. The chain carries TRBV5-6 and TRBJ2-7; 7 bases are a match to TRBD1. CDR3 length equals 14 residues. Germline loops: CDR1 SGHDT, CDR2 YYEEEE. The V gene end was trimmed by 3 bases and the J gene end by 3 bases; junction bases not matched to a gene: 6. The CDR3: CASSSTGQLYEQYF. CDR3 DNA, as far as it was read: TGTGCCAGCAGCTCGACGGGACAGCTCTACGAG.

This clone was recorded many times. Read data end 3 residues before the CDR3 end; the end is taken from the germline J gene. V gene TRBV20-1 combines with J gene TRBJ2-1, with D unresolved. CDR3 size: 11 residues. Germline CDR1 DFQATT, CDR2 SNEGSKA (reference sequence). V lost 3 bases and J 8 bases, leaving 8 bases between the germline ends. CDR3 DNA, as far as it was read: TGCAGTGCTAGTAAGGCAGATGAG. This encodes CSASKADE. The complete CDR3 reads CSASKADEQFF.

This clone was recorded many times. The read halts 3 residues ahead of the CDR3 end, with the missing end drawn from the germline J gene. The chain couples TRBV28 to TRBJ2-5; 7 nucleotides align to TRBD1. Germline CDR1 and CDR2: MDHEN and SYDVKM. The CDR3 runs 15 residues. V shed 5 bases and J 5 bases; nucleotides not matched to a gene: 11. CDR3 in amino acids: CASSPETGVGETQYF. CDR3 DNA (partial): TGTGCCAGCAGTCCTGAAACAGGGGTCGGCGAGACC. Full variable domain (outside the CDR3, taken from reference TRBV28 and TRBJ2-5): DVKVTQSSRYLVKRTGEKVFLECVQDMDHENMFWYRQDPGLGLRLIYFSYDVKMKEKGDIPEGYSVSREKKERFSLILESASTNQTSMYLCASSPETGVGETQYFGPGTRLLVL.

Many counts were recorded for this clone. The sequence runs out 3 residues before the end of the CDR3; the remainder is reconstructed from the germline J gene. The V and J genes are TRBV7-9 and TRBJ2-5, with D unclear. Trimming removed 1 base at V and 4 bases at J, with 10 bases between. CDR1 and CDR2 from the germline V gene are SEHNR and FQNEAQ (reference sequence). CDR3 length equals 14 residues. The CDR3 protein is CASSLVSSRETQYF. CDR3 bases read: TGTGCCAGCAGCTTAGTGAGTAGCAGAGAGACC.

Many counts were recorded for this clone. The read ends 3 residues shy of where the CDR3 ends; the end is completed using the germline J gene. This chain joins TRBV4-2 and TRBJ1-4; 8 bases agree with TRBD1. Germline V gene lookup returns CDR1 LGHNA and CDR2 YNFKEQ. Trimming at V came to 3 bases and at J to 6 bases, leaving 12 bases not matched to a gene. There are 17 residues in the CDR3. The sequenced part of the CDR3 DNA is TGTGCCAGCAGCCAGGTCGTTTCCGGGACAGGCCATGAAAAA. Protein sequence: CASSQVVSGTGHEK. In full, the CDR3 reads CASSQVVSGTGHEKLFF.

This clone occurred many times. The CDR3 end lies 3 residues beyond the end of the read and is filled in from the germline J gene. This rearrangement joins TRBV11-2 to TRBJ2-3; 7 nucleotides align to TRBD1. The length of the CDR3 is 13 residues. J was trimmed by 3 bases and V by 6 bases; bases with no gene match: 3. Germline V gene lookup returns CDR1 SGHAT and CDR2 FQNNGV. The sequenced part of the CDR3 DNA is TGTGCCAGCAGGACAGGGTGGACAGATACG. Its translation: CASRTGWTDT. The CDR3 reads in full as CASRTGWTDTQYF.

This clone was observed at least ten times. The CDR3 extends 3 residues past the end of the read, so its final part is completed from the germline J gene. The chain couples TRBV6-2 or TRBV6-3 to TRBJ2-5, with 7 nucleotides matching TRBD1. J gave up 7 bases and V 6 bases, and 5 bases lay outside the gene matches. CDR3 length equals 12 residues. Germline CDR1 and CDR2: MNHEY and SVGEGT. This chain's CDR3 is CASRGQDGTQYF. CDR3 DNA (partial): TGTGCCAGCAGAGGACAGGATGGGACC.

This clone has more than one count but fewer than ten. The read terminates 3 residues before the CDR3 end, so the remaining end is supplied by the germline J gene. Other DNA sequences in the sample encode the same CDR3. The chain uses TRBV20-1 and TRBJ2-7, with no clear D. Per the germline V gene, CDR1 is DFQATT and CDR2 is SNEGSKA (reference sequence). V was cut by 6 bases and J by 2 bases, with 11 bases left in between. This CDR3 comprises 12 residues. The CDR3 region is CSATQGPYEQYF. The sequenced part of the CDR3 DNA is TGCAGTGCCACCCAAGGCCCCTACGAG.

Many counts were recorded for this clone. The read terminates 3 residues before the CDR3 end, so the remaining end is supplied by the germline J gene. The chain employs TRBV6-2 or TRBV6-3 and TRBJ2-1; 8 bases match TRBD1. V was clipped by 5 bases and J by 7 bases; unmatched bases: 10. The germline CDR1 and CDR2 sequences are MNHEY and SVGEGT. This CDR3 region has 15 residues. The covered CDR3 bases are TGTGCCAGCAGTACGACAGGGGTTTTTCGAAATGAG. This codes for CASSTTGVFRNE. The whole CDR3 sequence reads CASSTTGVFRNEQFF.

This clone was seen a few times. Read data end 3 residues before the CDR3 end; the end is taken from the germline J gene. The chain is built from TRBV19 and TRBJ1-2; the D is unclear. CDR1 is LNHDA and CDR2 is SQIVND in the germline V gene (reference sequence). CDR3 length equals 17 residues. CDR3: CASSIGFSGSDYNDYTF. The CDR3 bases that were read are TGTGCCAGTAGTATAGGGTTTAGCGGGAGCGACTACAATGAC.

This clone was detected ten times or more. The read is 3 residues too short to cover the CDR3 end, so that end is filled in from the germline J gene. The chain joins TRBV19 to TRBJ2-7, with a weak D call TRBD1 (6 bases). Germline V gene data show CDR1 as LNHDA and CDR2 as SQIVND (reference sequence). Trimming took off 7 bases at V and 2 bases at J, with 18 bases between the two ends. CDR3 length: 15 amino acids. CDR3 amino acids: CASIQRWGTTYEQYF. Incomplete CDR3 DNA: TGTGCCAGTATCCAGAGGTGGGGGACAACCTACGAG.

This clone has at least ten counts. The read ends 3 residues early relative to the CDR3; the germline J gene fills the gap. The genes are TRBV30 and TRBJ2-2; D remains unclear. This CDR3 spans 15 amino acids. From germline, CDR1 is GTSNPN and CDR2 SVGIG (reference sequence). Trimming left V 5 bases short and J 0 bases short, with 13 bases between. The CDR3 bases that were read are TGTGCCTGGGAGCCGCGGCCTCCGAACACCGGGGAG. Protein: CAWEPRPPNTGE. The CDR3 in its entirety is CAWEPRPPNTGELFF.

In this sample, this clone turned up many times. The read gets to within 3 residues of the CDR3 end, and the germline J gene fills in the rest. The J gene is TRBJ2-2, the V gene TRBV18; weak D call: TRBD1 (5 bases). The CDR3 length is 17 residues. Germline V lookup: CDR1 KGHSH, CDR2 LQKENI. V gave up 3 bases and J gave up 0 bases, with 14 bases separating them. The CDR3 here is CASSPPLGAPNTGELFF. The sequenced CDR3 bases are TGTGCCAGCTCACCGCCACTTGGGGCACCGAACACCGGGGAG.

This clone was found many times. The read gets to within 3 residues of the CDR3 end, and the germline J gene fills in the rest. V usage is TRBV4-2 and J usage is TRBJ2-1; no definite D call. Trimming took off 0 bases at V and 4 bases at J, with 10 bases between the two ends. The CDR3 is made up of 15 amino acids. Looked up from germline, CDR1 is LGHNA and CDR2 is YNFKEQ. The CDR3 reads CASSQEQSVYNEQFF. Incomplete CDR3 DNA: TGTGCCAGCAGCCAAGAACAGTCCGTATACAATGAG.